The 23 T cell receptor beta chains presented below share a single source sample, sequenced in a study of sequential checkpoint blockade in melanoma. As to treatment: randomized to nivolumab then ipilimumab (arm A) or the reverse (arm B). Libraries were prepared by immunoSEQ multiplex PCR; TCRdb keeps only in-frame clonotypes and omits some of them. The sample shows roughly 6,400 clones, roughly 21% of them seen only once. Source: tumor tissue (inferred from file names), taken from a patient given nivolumab and ipilimumab in sequence. All receptors derive from a human donor with melanoma.

The chain recombines TRBV19 with TRBJ1-2; D remains ambiguous. Germline CDR1 LNHDA, CDR2 SQIVND (reference sequence). The ends were cut back, 6 bases at V and 4 bases at J, with 15 bases in the middle. CDR3 length equals 14 residues. CDR3 sequence reads: CASRYPDFLYGYTF. The CDR3 DNA is TGTGCCAGTAGGTACCCAGACTTCCTCTATGGCTACACCTTC.

This clone has more than one count but fewer than ten. The chain employs TRBV6-8 and TRBJ2-2; D is undetermined. Trimming shortened V by 0 bases and J by 1 base, and 9 bases separated the two germline ends. The CDR3 runs to 16 residues. The V gene's germline CDR1 is MNHGY and CDR2 SAAAGT. CDR3: CASSYSRPRNTGELFF. The CDR3 DNA is TGTGCCAGCAGTTACTCTCGACCCAGGAACACCGGGGAGCTGTTTTTT.

The DNA for the CDR3 is TGTGCCAGCAGCTCCTCGGGAGCGGGAATCAGGTACGAGCAGTACTTC. This gives the protein CASSSSGAGIRYEQYF. This chain uses TRBV11-3 with TRBJ2-7, with 7 positions matching TRBD2. Per the germline V gene, CDR1 is SGHNT and CDR2 is YENEEA. The junction had 13 bases not matched to a gene; V was cut back by 4 bases and J by 4 bases. The CDR3 contains 16 residues.

This clone was counted between two and nine times. The genes are TRBV18 and TRBJ2-2; TRBD2 agrees at 13 bases. The V gene's germline CDR1 is KGHSH and CDR2 LQKENI. The CDR3 length is 18 residues. J lost 6 bases, V lost 3 bases, and 10 bases had no gene match. The CDR3 loop is CASSPANRGLAGPGELFF. The DNA of the CDR3 is TGTGCCAGCTCACCGGCGAACAGGGGACTAGCGGGGCCCGGGGAGCTGTTTTTT. Based on the CDR3 plus reference TRBV18 and TRBJ2-2, the full variable domain is NAGVMQNPRHLVRRRGQEARLRCSPMKGHSHVYWYRQLPEEGLKFMVYLQKENIIDESGMPKERFSAEFPKEGPSILRIQQVVRGDSAAYFCASSPANRGLAGPGELFFGEGSRLTVL.

The chain recombines TRBV18 with TRBJ2-1; 9 bases match TRBD1. V trimming: 3 bases; J trimming: 7 bases; junction bases outside the gene matches: 7. This CDR3 is built from 15 residues. Germline CDR1 reads KGHSH; CDR2 reads LQKENI. The CDR3 loop reads CASSPGTGPKNEQFF. In DNA, the CDR3 is TGTGCCAGCTCACCTGGGACAGGGCCAAAGAATGAGCAGTTCTTC.

V gene TRBV11-3 combines with J gene TRBJ2-2; 7 bases are shared with TRBD1. V gave up 5 bases and J gave up 0 bases; unmatched junction bases: 3. CDR3 length: 15 residues. Germline CDR1 SGHNT, CDR2 YENEEA. The CDR3 DNA reads as TGTGCCAGCAGCCAGGACAGGACGAACACCGGGGAGCTGTTTTTT. It codes for CASSQDRTNTGELFF.

The V and J genes are TRBV23-1 and TRBJ1-5; D uncertain. TRBV23-1 is recorded as an ORF, its role being uncertain. The length of the CDR3 is 13 residues. V lost 6 bases to trimming and J lost 6 bases, with 12 bases between them. The CDR3 DNA follows: TGCGCCAGCAGCCAAGACTCGGCTCAGCCCCAGCATTTT. It specifies CASSQDSAQPQHF.

This clone rates as medium-sized (0.01 to 0.1%). The genes are TRBV11-3 and TRBJ2-2; D may be TRBD1 (5 bases). The V end lost 2 bases, the J end lost 2 bases, and 15 bases lay between the germline ends. This CDR3 region has 17 residues. Germline CDR1 is SGHNT and CDR2 is YENEEA. As DNA, the CDR3 is TGTGCCAGCAGCTTAATCGTAGGGGTGGTTAACACCGGGGAGCTGTTTTTT. Translated, it gives CASSLIVGVVNTGELFF.

DNA of the CDR3: TGTGCCAGCAGCCAAGATTTTAACTATGGCTACACCTTC. Its protein product is CASSQDFNYGYTF. V usage is TRBV7-8 and J usage is TRBJ1-2; D gene uncertain. Between the trimmed V and J ends, which lost 5 bases and 1 base, there was a span of 8 bases. Per the germline V gene, CDR1 is SGHVS and CDR2 is FQNEAQ. The CDR3 has 13 residues.

This clone was seen only once. The chain has TRBV19 and TRBJ1-5, with 9 bases identical to TRBD1. J was trimmed by 4 bases and V by 7 bases; bases with no gene match: 8. Germline CDR1 reads LNHDA; CDR2 reads SQIVND (reference sequence). This CDR3 comprises 15 residues. CDR3 bases: TGTGCCAGTAATGCGGGACAGGGTTTTAATCAGCCCCAGCATTTT. It specifies CASNAGQGFNQPQHF.

This clone was observed a handful of times. The chain uses TRBV6-8 and TRBJ1-1; tentative D call: TRBD1 (5 bases). Trimming stripped 5 bases from V and 4 bases from J, with 11 bases between. Germline CDR1 MNHGY, CDR2 SAAAGT. This CDR3 region has 13 residues. The CDR3 sequence: CASSPDSGTEAFF. CDR3 nucleotide sequence: TGTGCCAGCAGTCCAGACAGCGGCACTGAAGCTTTCTTT.

The chain is built from TRBV12-5 and TRBJ2-7; no clear D. V shed 7 bases and J shed 4 bases, with 14 bases lying between them. The length of the CDR3 is 13 residues. The germline gives CDR1 LGHNT, CDR2 FRNRAP. The CDR3 sequence: CASAPRSAYEQYF. CDR3 DNA: TGTGCTAGTGCCCCGCGAAGTGCTTACGAGCAGTACTTC.

This chain joins TRBV6-8 and TRBJ1-2; 9 nucleotides align to TRBD1. Unmatched junction bases numbered 12, after V lost 5 bases and J lost 8 bases. Germline CDR1 and CDR2: MNHGY and SAAAGT. This CDR3 contains 15 residues. This chain's CDR3 is CASSGLVGTGKGYTF. DNA for the CDR3: TGTGCCAGCAGTGGCCTAGTCGGGACAGGGAAAGGCTACACCTTC.

This clone came up many times. The CDR3 loop reads CASSQALADNNEQFF. CDR3 bases: TGTGCCAGCAGCCAAGCTCTAGCGGACAACAATGAGCAGTTCTTC. The chain carries TRBV11-3 and TRBJ2-1; 7 bases match TRBD2. V gave up 5 bases and J gave up 5 bases; unmatched junction bases: 9. Germline V gene data show CDR1 as SGHNT and CDR2 as YENEEA. The CDR3 runs 15 residues.

This clone appeared a few times. The J gene is TRBJ1-1, the V gene TRBV9; D remains ambiguous. The germline gives CDR1 SGDLS, CDR2 YYNGEE. Trimming shortened V by 0 bases and J by 7 bases, and 10 bases separated the two germline ends. The CDR3 runs to 13 residues. For the CDR3, the DNA is TGTGCCAGCAGCGTAGGAGGGAGCGGTGAAGCTTTCTTT. Translation gives CASSVGGSGEAFF.

This clone was counted only a few times. The chain has TRBV6-8 and TRBJ1-2; D gene unclear. CDR3 size: 16 residues. Trimming stripped 5 bases from V and 2 bases from J, with 18 bases between. Germline V gene sequence: CDR1 MNHGY, CDR2 SAAAGT. CDR3 nucleotides: TGTGCCAGCAGTGTTAGCCCGGATCGCCCCAACTATGGCTACACCTTC. Its translation is CASSVSPDRPNYGYTF.

J is TRBJ2-2 and V is TRBV6-8, with a possible D match to TRBD1 (6 bases). In germline, CDR1 is MNHGY, CDR2 SAAAGT. Trimming took 5 bases from V and 5 from J, leaving 15 bases between them. This CDR3 contains 15 residues. The DNA of the CDR3 is TGTGCCAGCAGTCCCCACAGGGTGTGGACCGGGGAGCTGTTTTTT. It encodes CASSPHRVWTGELFF.

The chain couples TRBV7-6 to TRBJ2-5; D may be TRBD1 (6 bases). The CDR3 extends over 16 amino acids. Germline loops: CDR1 SGHVS, CDR2 FNYEAQ. Trimming cost V 5 bases and J 4 bases, with 20 bases left between them. The CDR3 coding sequence is TGTGCCAGCAGCATGGGGCAGGGGATAATAGGAGAGACCCAGTACTTC. Residues: CASSMGQGIIGETQYF.

This clone was found a few times. The rearrangement joins TRBV6-8 to TRBJ1-5; the match to TRBD1 covers 7 bases. Per germline, CDR1 MNHGY and CDR2 SAAAGT. The CDR3 is 16 amino acids. With 2 bases clipped from V and 4 bases from J, the junction kept 8 bases outside the gene matches. The CDR3 region is CASSYLGGGRNQPQHF. CDR3 DNA: TGTGCCAGCAGTTACCTGGGAGGGGGCCGAAATCAGCCCCAGCATTTT.

There are a few counts of this clone. The rearrangement joins TRBV6-8 to TRBJ2-5; the D gene is possibly TRBD2 (6 bases). The CDR3 runs 17 residues. The germline V and J ends were trimmed by 4 bases and 7 bases, with 25 bases remaining between them. Germline lookup yields CDR1 MNHGY and CDR2 SAAAGT. In DNA, the CDR3 is TGTGCCAGCAGTTTCCAGCCAGGGCTGGGGGGAGAGGGGACCCAGTACTTC. It yields the protein CASSFQPGLGGEGTQYF.

This clone is labeled medium-sized. The rearrangement links TRBV4-1 to TRBJ2-2; D gene ambiguous. CDR3 size: 14 residues. V was shortened by 0 bases and J by 9 bases, with 11 bases between the two germline ends. Germline V gene sequence: CDR1 MGHRA, CDR2 YSYEKL. This CDR3 reads CASSQERVMRELFF. Written as DNA, the CDR3 is TGCGCCAGCAGCCAAGAAAGGGTAATGAGGGAGCTGTTTTTT.

V usage is TRBV6-8 and J usage is TRBJ1-2; the D is unclear. V lost 6 bases and J lost 4, with 21 bases in between. Germline V gene lookup returns CDR1 MNHGY and CDR2 SAAAGT. The CDR3 has 16 amino acids. The CDR3 nucleotides read TGTGCCAGCAGATTGACGCCCCGACCCAGCTCCTATGGCTACACCTTC. Residues: CASRLTPRPSSYGYTF.

The rearrangement uses TRBV11-3 and TRBJ1-3; D possibly corresponds to TRBD1 (5 bases). V dropped 2 bases and J dropped 3 bases, with 11 bases sitting between them. The CDR3 consists of 15 residues. The germline CDR1 and CDR2 sequences are SGHNT and YENEEA. The CDR3 DNA sequence: TGTGCCAGCAGCTTAAGCAGGGAGGGTGGAAACACCATATATTTT. Translation gives CASSLSREGGNTIYF.